These 26 T cell receptor beta chains originate from one sample sequenced in a study of T cell repertoires in cytomegalovirus infection (dated by TCRdb to the late 2010s). The sequencing machine was an Illumina HiSeq 1500. TCRdb trimmed public reads at Q25 via fastp, called clones via MiXCR and kept in-frame beta chains. Here each entry gathers all rows of one CDR3 protein and keeps the most common genes and DNA. The sample profile shows approximately 260,000 distinct CDR3 sequences; around 20% of them were found once. The ten largest clones represent roughly 19% of the sample. Read against the paper, the sample's treatment or condition label means: in vitro stimulation with specific CMV peptide epitopes to enrich CMV-specific T cells. These receptors have no identified antigens. This material consisted of cultured PBMCs, taken from culture after CMV antigen stimulation. The receptors shown here come from a human donor in good health (CMV status not recorded). Some clones in this sample may be carry-over from other donors' samples.

V and J are TRBV2 and TRBJ2-2, with 9 bases that match TRBD2. Germline V lookup: CDR1 SNHLY, CDR2 FYNNEI. Trimming removed 1 base from V and 6 bases from J; junction bases left unmatched: 6. This CDR3 contains 16 residues. CDR3 protein: CASSEVLAGRSGELFF. CDR3 bases: TGTGCCAGCAGTGAAGTTCTAGCGGGAAGGTCCGGGGAGCTGTTTTTT. The variable domain in full, completed from reference TRBV2 and TRBJ2-2, reads EPEVTQTPSHQVTQMGQEVILRCVPISNHLYFYWYRQILGQKVEFLVSFYNNEISEKSEIFDDQFSVERPDGSNFTLKIRSTKLEDSAMYFCASSEVLAGRSGELFFGEGSRLTVL.

The chain uses TRBV4-2 and TRBJ2-7; TRBD2 agrees at 11 bases. Germline V lookup: CDR1 LGHNA, CDR2 YNFKEQ. With 1 base clipped from V and 0 bases from J, the junction kept 5 bases outside the gene matches. This CDR3 contains 17 residues. CDR3 bases: TGTGCCAGCAGCCAAGTTACTGGGACTAGCGGCTCCTACGAGCAGTACTTC. Its translation is CASSQVTGTSGSYEQYF.

This clonotype was observed at least ten times. This rearrangement joins TRBV7-8 to TRBJ2-7; D might be TRBD2 (7 bases). CDR3 length: 13 amino acids. Trimming pared 8 bases from V and 6 bases from J, leaving 17 bases between. Germline assignment: CDR1 SGHVS and CDR2 FQNEAQ. The CDR3: CASAKLGGPEQYF. The DNA of the CDR3 is TGTGCCAGCGCCAAACTCGGGGGGCCCGAGCAGTACTTC.

This clonotype was recorded at least ten times. This rearrangement joins TRBV7-3 to TRBJ1-2; D gene unclear. This CDR3 region has 13 residues. The germline V and J ends were trimmed by 2 bases and 4 bases, with 8 bases remaining between them. Germline V gives CDR1 SGHTA, CDR2 FQGTGA. The CDR3 DNA is TGTGCCAGCAGCTTACTCGAGGGCTATGGCTACACCTTC. Translation gives CASSLLEGYGYTF.

The sample holds a few counts of this clonotype. This chain connects TRBV6-5 to TRBJ2-7; possibly TRBD2 for D (5 bases). CDR3 size: 13 residues. Trimming took off 2 bases at V and 6 bases at J, with 11 bases between the two ends. Germline lookup yields CDR1 MNHEY and CDR2 SVGAGI. CDR3 DNA sequence: TGTGCCAGCAGTTACGGTACGGGGAGCGAGCAGTACTTC. Amino acids: CASSYGTGSEQYF.

This clonotype has only a few counts. V usage is TRBV19 and J usage is TRBJ1-1, with D unresolved. Germline CDR1 is LNHDA and CDR2 is SQIVND (reference sequence). Trimming left V 5 bases short and J 7 bases short, with 14 bases between. This CDR3 contains 13 residues. The CDR3 loop is CASSYGRTLEAFF. The CDR3 DNA is TGTGCCAGTAGTTATGGCAGGACCCTTGAAGCTTTCTTT.

This clonotype was recorded a few times. V is TRBV4-1 and J is TRBJ1-5; 9 bases fit TRBD1. Per germline, CDR1 MGHRA and CDR2 YSYEKL. CDR3 length: 15 amino acids. V lost 3 bases and J lost 7; bases outside the gene matches: 7. The CDR3 coding sequence is TGCGCCAGCAGCCAGGAGACAGGGGGTGGACAGCCCCAGCATTTT. Translated, it gives CASSQETGGGQPQHF.

This clonotype was recorded at least ten times. J is TRBJ2-5 and V is TRBV7-2; D is tentatively TRBD1 or TRBD2 (5 bases each). Germline lookup yields CDR1 SGHTA and CDR2 FQGNSA. V lost 5 bases to trimming and J lost 4 bases, with 11 bases between them. This CDR3 comprises 13 residues. DNA for the CDR3: TGTGCCAGCAGCCAGAGGGGCGTAGAGACCCAGTACTTC. Protein sequence: CASSQRGVETQYF.

This clonotype was observed many times. The J gene is TRBJ2-1, the V gene TRBV7-2, with D perhaps TRBD2 (6 bases). Germline CDR1 and CDR2: SGHTA and FQGNSA. V was trimmed by 1 base and J by 8 bases, leaving 12 bases between them. This CDR3 comprises 14 residues. The CDR3 spells CASSLGSSDDEQFF. The CDR3 DNA is TGTGCCAGCAGCTTAGGTTCTAGCGACGATGAGCAGTTCTTC. Full variable domain (missing parts from reference TRBV7-2 and TRBJ2-1): GAGVSQSPSNKVTEKGKDVELRCDPISGHTALYWYRQSLGQGLEFLIYFQGNSAPDKSGLPSDRFSAERTGGSVSTLTIQRTQQEDSAVYLCASSLGSSDDEQFFGPGTRLTVL.

The genes are TRBV29-1 and TRBJ2-5; D perhaps matches TRBD1 (5 bases). From germline, CDR1 is SQVTM and CDR2 ANQGSEA. The CDR3 contains 12 residues. Trimming stripped 6 bases from V and 2 bases from J, with 10 bases between. In DNA, the CDR3 is TGCAGCGTGCGACAGCTACAAGAGACCCAGTACTTC. It is translated as CSVRQLQETQYF.

Only a few counts were recorded for this clonotype. J is TRBJ2-2 and V is TRBV4-3; D may be TRBD1 or TRBD2 (6 bases each). CDR1 is LGHNA, CDR2 YSLEER, per germline. The length of the CDR3 is 14 residues. V lost 0 bases and J 8 bases, leaving 10 bases between the germline ends. CDR3 sequence reads: CASSQERGRGELFF. CDR3 in DNA: TGCGCCAGCAGCCAAGAACGGGGGCGAGGGGAGCTGTTTTTT.

This clonotype was seen ten or more times. This chain uses TRBV19 with TRBJ1-2; D gene unclear. Germline V gives CDR1 LNHDA, CDR2 SQIVND (reference sequence). The CDR3 extends over 12 amino acids. With 6 bases removed from V and 4 bases from J, the gap between germline ends came to 9 bases. The DNA of the CDR3 is TGTGCCAGTAGCCCGGACCGCTATGGCTACACCTTC. Residues: CASSPDRYGYTF.

This clonotype was observed many times. The J gene is TRBJ2-1, the V gene TRBV7-2; D may be TRBD1 (5 bases). Trimming cost V 1 base and J 6 bases, with 7 bases left between them. Germline lookup yields CDR1 SGHTA and CDR2 FQGNSA. CDR3 length equals 13 residues. The CDR3 DNA reads TGTGCCAGCAGCTTAGGACAGATCAATGAGCAGTTCTTC. Translating it yields CASSLGQINEQFF. Full variable domain (missing parts from reference TRBV7-2 and TRBJ2-1): GAGVSQSPSNKVTEKGKDVELRCDPISGHTALYWYRQSLGQGLEFLIYFQGNSAPDKSGLPSDRFSAERTGGSVSTLTIQRTQQEDSAVYLCASSLGQINEQFFGPGTRLTVL.

The chain has TRBV27 and TRBJ2-1; perhaps TRBD1 as D (6 bases). The length of the CDR3 is 15 residues. V lost 6 bases and J lost 0, with 12 bases in between. CDR1 is MNHEY, CDR2 SMNVEV, per germline (reference sequence). The chain's CDR3 is CASRLDRSSYNEQFF. The CDR3 coding sequence is TGTGCCAGCAGACTCGACAGGAGCTCCTACAATGAGCAGTTCTTC.

This clonotype was observed a few times. The J gene is TRBJ2-1, the V gene TRBV6-6; 12 positions agree with TRBD2. Unmatched junction bases numbered 5, after V lost 5 bases and J lost 3 bases. Germline V gene lookup returns CDR1 MNHNY and CDR2 SVGAGI (reference sequence). The CDR3 is made up of 16 amino acids. The CDR3 region is CASSDRTSGNYNEQFF. Here the CDR3 DNA reads TGTGCCAGCAGTGACCGGACTAGCGGGAACTACAATGAGCAGTTCTTC.

The CDR3 is CSAPKYLSGLHNEQFF. CDR3 coding DNA: TGCAGTGCTCCAAAGTATCTCTCGGGACTTCACAATGAGCAGTTCTTC. This chain links TRBV20-1 with TRBJ2-1; the D gene is possibly TRBD2 (6 bases). Deletions cut 5 bases from V and 5 bases from J, with 22 bases between. CDR3 size: 16 residues. Germline loops: CDR1 DFQATT, CDR2 SNEGSKA (reference sequence).

The J gene is TRBJ2-1, the V gene TRBV9; TRBD2 agrees at 15 bases. Germline assignment: CDR1 SGDLS and CDR2 YYNGEE. The CDR3 consists of 16 residues. After removal of 4 bases from V and 10 bases from J, the junction contained 9 bases not matched to a gene. Here the CDR3 reads CASSKGLAGGPWEQFF. The CDR3 DNA reads TGTGCCAGCAGCAAGGGACTAGCGGGAGGCCCCTGGGAGCAGTTCTTC.

This clonotype has at least ten counts. This rearrangement joins TRBV12-3 or TRBV12-4 to TRBJ1-1, with D possibly matching TRBD1 (5 bases). Between the trimmed V and J ends, which lost 7 bases and 0 bases, there was a span of 18 bases. CDR3 size: 16 residues. CDR3 region: CASTPRGGLVNTEAFF. DNA for the CDR3: TGTGCCAGCACCCCGAGGGGTGGACTGGTGAACACTGAAGCTTTCTTT.

Points on this clonotype: At one end, the junction sequence differs from germline, possibly due to a read error. The genes are TRBV29-1 and TRBJ1-1; TRBD1 matches 8 bases. The CDR3 has 12 residues. The germline CDR1 and CDR2 sequences are SQVTM and ANQGSEA. In nucleotides, the CDR3 is TGCAGCGGTGAACAGGGGGACACTGAAGCTTTCTTT. The encoded protein is CSGEQGDTEAFF.

This clonotype was counted at least ten times. The chain has TRBV7-2 and TRBJ2-5; D ambiguous. Trimming shortened V by 1 base and J by 4 bases, and 7 bases separated the two germline ends. Germline CDR1 reads SGHTA; CDR2 reads FQGNSA. The CDR3 length is 13 residues. The DNA for the CDR3 is TGTGCCAGCAGCTTAGGAGACGGAGAGACCCAGTACTTC. Its translation: CASSLGDGETQYF.

The chain uses TRBV18 and TRBJ2-1; TRBD2 matches 14 bases. Trimming at V came to 2 bases and at J to 1 base, leaving 7 bases not matched to a gene. The germline CDR1 and CDR2 sequences are KGHSH and LQKENI. The length of the CDR3 is 19 residues. This CDR3 reads CASSPAGLAGDGSYNEQFF. CDR3 DNA: TGTGCCAGCTCACCAGCGGGACTAGCGGGAGACGGGTCCTACAATGAGCAGTTCTTC.

This clonotype has only a few counts. This chain connects TRBV27 to TRBJ1-5; tentative D call: TRBD1 (5 bases). Germline lookup yields CDR1 MNHEY and CDR2 SMNVEV (reference sequence). The CDR3 loop spans 14 amino acids. V was trimmed by 8 bases and J by 1 base, leaving 12 bases between them. CDR3: CASRTGRSNQPQHF. The CDR3 nucleotides read TGTGCCAGCCGCACGGGACGGAGCAATCAGCCCCAGCATTTT.

This clonotype was picked up many times. The chain joins TRBV7-2 to TRBJ1-1, with D perhaps matching TRBD1 (5 bases). The ends were cut back, 1 base at V and 4 bases at J, with 13 bases in the middle. CDR1 SGHTA and CDR2 FQGNSA come from the germline V gene. The CDR3 is made up of 15 amino acids. The CDR3 region is CASSLGWGVGTEAFF. The CDR3, as DNA: TGTGCCAGCAGCTTAGGATGGGGGGTAGGCACTGAAGCTTTCTTT.

This clonotype was seen a single time. CDR3 sequence (DNA): TGTGCCAGTTGGTGGGCCAATGAGCAGTTCTTC. Translation: CASWWANEQFF. The chain is built from TRBV11-2 and TRBJ2-1; D not resolved. This CDR3 comprises 11 residues. Germline values: CDR1 SGHAT, CDR2 FQNNGV. Between the trimmed V and J ends, which lost 9 bases and 6 bases, there was a span of 9 bases.

This clonotype was counted a few times. The chain couples TRBV6-1 to TRBJ2-1; no clear D. V was cut by 7 bases and J by 9 bases, with 13 bases left in between. The germline V gene encodes CDR1 MNHNS and CDR2 SASEGT. This CDR3 contains 12 residues. The CDR3 nucleotides read TGTGCCAGCACCCCGAGCAGCACTGAGCAGTTCTTC. It yields the protein CASTPSSTEQFF.

V is TRBV2 and J is TRBJ2-1, with D hard to call. Germline-derived CDR1 and CDR2 are SNHLY and FYNNEI. This CDR3 region has 12 residues. The V gene lost 7 bases and the J gene lost 5 bases, with 9 bases spanning the gap. DNA of the CDR3: TGTGCCAGCAACCCGCGGAACAATGAGCAGTTCTTC. Its protein is CASNPRNNEQFF.